A selection of T cell receptor beta chains follows, all from one sample in a study of radiation and T cells in renal cell carcinoma. Sequencing was performed with immunoSEQ multiplex PCR; in TCRdb, only in-frame clones are kept and a portion is missing. The table shows tens of thousands of clones, with approximately 83% occurring only once. The sequences come from blood, collected from a patient whose treatment included radiotherapy and nephrectomy. All receptors come from a man in his fifties or sixties with renal cell carcinoma. The CDR3 runs from the conserved cysteine through the conserved F or W. Each record gives: D gene, J gene, V gene, clone size, CDR3 protein, CDR3 DNA. The D gene is left open where the match is weak. Size values are once, few and many counts, or a class for expanded clones, and some rows have none.

>-|TRBJ2-5|TRBV2|-
CASKIHRETQYF
TGTGCCAGCAAGATACACCGAGAGACCCAGTACTTC
>TRBD1|TRBJ1-3|TRBV28|-
CASLRTGAIYF
TGTGCCAGCCTCCGGACAGGGGCCATATATTTT
>TRBD2|TRBJ2-2|TRBV5-1|-
CASSWVSGRAGTGELFF
TGCGCCAGCAGCTGGGTTAGCGGGAGGGCCGGCACCGGGGAGCTGTTTTTT
>-|TRBJ1-1|TRBV19|-
CASSIPGIDTEAFF
TGTGCCAGTAGTATCCCCGGGATTGACACTGAAGCTTTCTTT
>-|TRBJ2-2|TRBV9|-
CASSGRDLTGELFF
TGTGCCAGCAGCGGCCGGGACTTAACCGGGGAGCTGTTTTTT
>TRBD1|TRBJ2-5|TRBV19|-
CASSRGGTGKETQYF
TGTGCCAGTAGTAGGGGAGGGACAGGGAAAGAGACCCAGTACTTC
>TRBD2|TRBJ2-1|TRBV7-3|few
CASSLSTSGRLNEQFF
TGTGCCAGCAGCTTAAGTACTAGCGGGAGATTGAATGAGCAGTTCTTC
>-|TRBJ2-7|TRBV15|-
CATSSASYEQYF
TGTGCCACCAGCAGCGCGTCCTACGAGCAGTACTTC
>-|TRBJ2-5|TRBV25-1|once
CASSDRRGQETQYF
TGTGCCAGCAGTGACCGACGAGGACAAGAGACCCAGTACTTC
>-|TRBJ2-7|TRBV6-1|few
CASRTEVYEQYF
TGTGCCAGTAGGACGGAGGTTTACGAGCAGTACTTC
>TRBD1|TRBJ1-5|TRBV7-9|-
CASSTGGGRQPQHF
TGTGCCAGCAGCACAGGGGGGGGCCGTCAGCCCCAGCATTTT
>TRBD1|TRBJ1-2|TRBV2|-
CASSEVQGGNGYTF
TGTGCCAGCAGTGAGGTACAAGGGGGCAATGGCTACACCTTC
>TRBD1|TRBJ2-3|TRBV6-5|-
CASASAGTGLDTQYF
TGTGCCAGCGCCTCCGCCGGGACAGGGTTGGATACGCAGTATTTT
>TRBD2|TRBJ2-5|TRBV4-1|once
CASSQVLSGGLGETQYF
TGCGCCAGCAGCCAAGTGTTATCGGGAGGGCTAGGAGAGACCCAGTACTTC
>-|TRBJ2-1|TRBV5-1|-
CASSLASGHNEQFF
TGCGCCAGCAGCTTAGCCAGCGGGCACAATGAGCAGTTCTTC
>TRBD1|TRBJ1-2|TRBV19|-
CASSSGTGGAKNYGYTF
TGTGCCAGTAGTTCCGGGACAGGGGGCGCGAAGAACTATGGCTACACCTTC
>-|TRBJ2-2|TRBV4-2|-
CASSQEGVTGELFF
TGTGCCAGCAGCCAAGAAGGTGTTACCGGGGAGCTGTTTTTT
>-|TRBJ2-1|TRBV25-1|-
CASSEYAGAVFF
TGTGCCAGCAGTGAATATGCAGGGGCGGTGTTCTTC
>-|TRBJ1-4|TRBV4-3|few
CASSQGLTIANEKLFF
TGCGCCAGCAGCCAAGGCCTGACAATCGCTAATGAAAAACTGTTTTTT
>TRBD1|TRBJ1-5|TRBV7-2|-
CASSPDRGGQPQHF
TGTGCCAGCAGTCCCGACAGGGGAGGTCAGCCCCAGCATTTT
>-|TRBJ2-1|TRBV29-1|-
CSVESTSYNEQFF
TGCAGCGTTGAGTCTACTTCCTACAATGAGCAGTTCTTC
>-|TRBJ1-1|TRBV19|-
CASSTYQGEGGEAFF
TGTGCCAGTAGTACGTACCAGGGTGAGGGTGGTGAAGCTTTCTTT
>TRBD2|TRBJ2-5|TRBV7-2|-
CASSWREGSGTQYF
TGTGCCAGCAGCTGGCGGGAGGGGTCCGGGACCCAGTACTTC
>-|TRBJ2-5|TRBV4-1|once
CASSQFGVMETQYF
TGCGCCAGCAGCCAGTTCGGGGTTATGGAGACCCAGTACTTC
>-|TRBJ1-1|TRBV11-2|-
CASSSYPGRVNTEAFF
TGTGCCAGCAGCTCATATCCCGGGAGGGTGAACACTGAAGCTTTCTTT
>TRBD2|TRBJ2-7|TRBV4-1|once
CASSQDPGRVGYEQYF
TGCGCCAGCAGCCAAGATCCGGGGAGGGTAGGCTACGAGCAGTACTTC
>-|TRBJ1-1|TRBV7-2|-
CASSRGPSNTEAFF
TGTGCCAGCAGCCGGGGACCGTCGAACACTGAAGCTTTCTTT
>-|TRBJ1-2|TRBV4-2|few
CASSQEGRAGYGYTF
TGTGCCAGCAGCCAAGAGGGCAGGGCGGGCTATGGCTACACCTTC
>-|TRBJ2-7|TRBV19|-
CASSTGPIYEQYF
TGTGCCAGTAGTACCGGGCCCATCTACGAGCAGTACTTC
>TRBD2|TRBJ2-3|TRBV9|-
CASSVPGQGKLAGGPAYTDTQYF
TGTGCCAGCAGCGTTCCGGGACAGGGGAAACTAGCGGGAGGGCCTGCATACACAGATACGCAGTATTTT
>TRBD2|TRBJ2-7|TRBV16|-
CASSQLAGGEVEQYF
TGTGCCAGCAGCCAACTAGCGGGAGGAGAAGTCGAGCAGTACTTC
>-|TRBJ2-6|TRBV28|-
CASSLRGANVLTF
TGTGCCAGCAGTTTACGCGGGGCCAACGTCCTGACTTTC
>-|TRBJ2-7|TRBV28|-
CASGNLYEQYF
TGTGCCAGCGGGAATCTCTACGAGCAGTACTTC
>-|TRBJ2-2|TRBV30|-
CAWTTVLQGTGELFF
TGTGCCTGGACCACCGTGCTCCAGGGTACCGGGGAGCTGTTTTTT
>-|TRBJ2-1|TRBV5-1|-
CASSRTTSWGDNEQFF
TGCGCCAGCAGCCGAACTACTAGCTGGGGGGACAATGAGCAGTTCTTC
>TRBD1|TRBJ2-7|TRBV28|-
CASSLQGAYEQYF
TGTGCCAGCAGTTTACAGGGGGCCTACGAGCAGTACTTC
>-|TRBJ1-1|TRBV7-8|-
CASSFPGGDTEAFF
TGTGCCAGCAGCTTCCCGGGGGGAGACACTGAAGCTTTCTTT
>-|TRBJ2-1|TRBV15|once
CATSRVIHNEQFF
TGTGCCACCAGCAGAGTAATCCACAATGAGCAGTTCTTC
>-|TRBJ2-7|TRBV5-1|-
CASSLDRPPEQYF
TGCGCCAGCAGCTTGGACAGGCCGCCGGAGCAGTACTTC
>TRBD2|TRBJ2-1|TRBV27|once
CASRPTSGSSYNEQFF
TGTGCCAGCAGGCCGACTAGCGGTAGCTCCTACAATGAGCAGTTCTTC
>-|TRBJ1-1|TRBV27|-
CASSLSGGRTEAFF
TGTGCCAGCAGTTTAAGTGGGGGCAGGACTGAAGCTTTCTTT
>TRBD2|TRBJ2-5|TRBV7-2|-
CASSSQGGETQYF
TGTGCCAGCAGCTCGCAGGGAGGGGAGACCCAGTACTTC
>-|TRBJ2-3|TRBV11-3|-
CASSLASDTQYF
TGTGCCAGCAGCTTAGCTTCAGATACGCAGTATTTT
>-|TRBJ2-4|TRBV5-1|-
CASSLSRGQGNIQYF
TGCGCCAGCAGCTTGTCCCGGGGCCAGGGGAACATTCAGTACTTC
>-|TRBJ2-7|TRBV4-1|-
CASSLQGDYRYEQYF
TGCGCCAGCAGCCTGCAGGGGGACTACCGCTACGAGCAGTACTTC
>-|TRBJ1-1|TRBV27|once
CASSKRTRAPTNTEAFF
TGTGCCAGCAGCAAACGGACGCGAGCCCCGACGAACACTGAAGCTTTCTTT
>-|TRBJ2-7|TRBV7-2|-
CASSLDPGSTYEQYF
TGTGCCAGCAGCTTAGATCCGGGGTCGACCTACGAGCAGTACTTC
>-|TRBJ1-3|TRBV11-3|-
CASSLGHGTSPENTIYF
TGTGCCAGCAGCTTAGGACACGGGACCTCTCCAGAAAACACCATATATTTT
>TRBD1|TRBJ1-1|TRBV12-5|-
CASGPWTGGRSEAFF
TGTGCTAGTGGTCCTTGGACAGGGGGCCGGTCTGAAGCTTTCTTT
>-|TRBJ2-7|TRBV28|-
CASSLARLGHPNSYEQYF
TGTGCCAGCAGTTTAGCCCGACTGGGACACCCAAACTCCTACGAGCAGTACTTC
>TRBD2|TRBJ2-1|TRBV7-8|-
CASSGGGSQFF
TGTGCCAGCAGCGGGGGGGGTTCCCAGTTCTTC
>TRBD2|TRBJ2-2|TRBV7-2|few
CASSIDPGGGTGELFF
TGTGCCAGCAGCATAGACCCCGGGGGGGGCACCGGGGAGCTGTTTTTT
>-|TRBJ1-5|TRBV28|-
CASRWDGNQPQHF
TGTGCCAGCAGGTGGGACGGCAATCAGCCCCAGCATTTT
>-|TRBJ2-7|TRBV9|-
CASSVEGGRREQYF
TGTGCCAGCAGCGTAGAAGGGGGTCGTCGAGAGCAGTACTTC
>TRBD1|TRBJ1-2|TRBV27|once
CASSLRGPGQGDGYTF
TGTGCCAGCAGTTTAAGGGGGCCGGGGCAGGGGGATGGCTACACCTTC
>TRBD1|TRBJ2-5|TRBV7-7|-
CASSLGTGGDKTQYF
TGTGCCAGCAGCTTAGGGACAGGGGGCGATAAGACCCAGTACTTC
>-|TRBJ2-3|TRBV30|few
CAWSGTTDTQYF
TGTGCCTGGAGTGGGACTACAGATACGCAGTATTTT
>-|TRBJ1-2|TRBV28|-
CASFRAGGSYGYTF
TGTGCCAGCTTCCGGGCAGGAGGTAGCTATGGCTACACCTTC
>-|TRBJ1-1|TRBV11-2|-
CASSYSGGAWNTEAFF
TGTGCCAGCAGCTACTCCGGGGGCGCTTGGAACACTGAAGCTTTCTTT
>TRBD1|TRBJ1-1|TRBV7-2|-
CASSPEGDRVWNTEAFF
TGTGCCAGCAGCCCCGAAGGGGACAGGGTGTGGAACACTGAAGCTTTCTTT